The clone carrying this T cell receptor (beta chain) was recorded at least ten times. Its antigen is undetermined. The source of the sample is a study of identical twins. Findings of the study overall: Monozygotic twin pairs showed more out-of-frame TCR alpha sharing than models estimated. Conclusions came from cross-sectional statistical analysis, not from following the same donors.

This CDR3 has 15 amino acids. Germline CDR1 and CDR2: SQVTM and ANQGSEA. Unmatched junction bases numbered 5, after V lost 3 bases and J lost 3 bases. A universal primer site came from template switching; cDNA carried unique molecular identifiers. Each CDR3 protein is one row after TCRdb ran MiXCR on the 5' RACE reads. The table includes over 550,000 distinct CDR3 sequences, about 7.1% detected once. These data also featured in a second study, about yellow fever vaccine responses in identical twins.

V and J are TRBV29-1 and TRBJ2-1, with 10 bases identical to TRBD2. The clonotype was recovered from a woman under 30 in good health. Sequencing was done on a sample of PBMCs. The DNA for the CDR3 is TGCAGCGTTGATAGGCTAGCGGGAGACTACAATGAGCAGTTCTTC. Translating gives CSVDRLAGDYNEQFF.